Shown below are 9 T cell receptor beta chains from a single sample sequenced in a study of T cell responses to AZD1222 COVID-19 vaccine. The data were produced by immunoSEQ multiplex PCR, yet TCRdb's version contains in-frame clones alone and is incomplete. The data hold 150,000 to 200,000 clones, with roughly 90% observed a single time. The source was peripheral blood, collected on day 0 of AZD1222 vaccination. These receptors all stem from an adult in good health.

The genes are TRBV7-2 and TRBJ1-5; D not certain. Trimming cost V 1 base and J 6 bases, with 7 bases left between them. This CDR3 is built from 13 residues. CDR1 SGHTA and CDR2 FQGNSA come from the germline V gene. The chain's CDR3 is CASSLDVSQPQHF. CDR3 bases: TGTGCCAGCAGCTTAGATGTTAGTCAGCCCCAGCATTTT. Looking up the rest from reference TRBV7-2 and TRBJ1-5 gives the full variable domain: GAGVSQSPSNKVTEKGKDVELRCDPISGHTALYWYRQSLGQGLEFLIYFQGNSAPDKSGLPSDRFSAERTGGSVSTLTIQRTQQEDSAVYLCASSLDVSQPQHFGDGTRLSIL.

This sequence joins TRBV19 and TRBJ1-1; D is undetermined. V gave up 8 bases and J gave up 4 bases, with 23 bases separating them. This CDR3 contains 16 residues. From germline, CDR1 is LNHDA and CDR2 SQIVND (reference sequence). CDR3 in DNA: TGTGCCAGTTCCGGTCAGGCCGCCCGTGTGTTCACTGAAGCTTTCTTT. Its translation: CASSGQAARVFTEAFF.

The V call is TRBV5-4, the J call TRBJ2-5; D may be TRBD2 (5 bases). Trimming took 4 bases from V and 5 from J, leaving 18 bases between them. Germline V gene data show CDR1 as SGHNT and CDR2 as YYREEE (reference sequence). The CDR3 contains 15 residues. The CDR3 protein is CASSIRTGSGETQYF. The CDR3 DNA reads as TGTGCCAGCAGCATTCGGACCGGATCGGGGGAGACCCAGTACTTC. The whole variable domain, remainder taken from reference TRBV5-4 and TRBJ2-5, is ETGVTQSPTHLIKTRGQQVTLRCSSQSGHNTVSWYQQALGQGPQFIFQYYREEENGRGNFPPRFSGLQFPNYSSELNVNALELDDSALYLCASSIRTGSGETQYFGPGTRLLVL.

This clone was recorded once. The gene calls are TRBV18 and TRBJ1-1, with D unclear. Germline CDR1 and CDR2: KGHSH and LQKENI. This CDR3 has 14 amino acids. Trimming shortened V by 6 bases and J by 0 bases, and 11 bases separated the two germline ends. Here the CDR3 reads CASSRYAMNTEAFF. As DNA, the CDR3 is TGTGCCAGCTCCCGGTATGCTATGAACACTGAAGCTTTCTTT.

The chain combines TRBV19 with TRBJ1-1; D unclear. Trimming took 10 bases from V and 3 from J, leaving 21 bases between them. The CDR3 runs 15 residues. CDR1 is LNHDA, CDR2 SQIVND, per germline (reference sequence). CDR3 residues: CATTTRGVQYTEAFF. CDR3 nucleotide sequence: TGTGCCACCACGACACGGGGTGTACAGTACACTGAAGCTTTCTTT.

The sample holds one count of this clone. The chain links TRBV24-1 to TRBJ1-2, with D unclear. From germline, CDR1 is KGHDR and CDR2 SFDVKD. This CDR3 contains 12 residues. The V end lost 6 bases, the J end lost 0 bases, and 4 bases lay between the germline ends. Written as DNA, the CDR3 is TGTGCCACCAGTCTCGCTAACTATGGCTACACCTTC. Amino acids: CATSLANYGYTF.

The gene calls are TRBV2 and TRBJ1-3; D ambiguous. The V and J ends lost 7 bases and 1 base respectively, with 11 bases between them. The CDR3 loop spans 14 amino acids. CDR1 is SNHLY, CDR2 FYNNEI, per germline. DNA for the CDR3: TGTGCCAGCACGGAAAGGGTATCTGGAAACACCATATATTTT. Its translation: CASTERVSGNTIYF.

The rearrangement links TRBV11-2 to TRBJ1-2, with a possible D match to TRBD1 (5 bases). V was shortened by 5 bases and J by 5 bases, with 12 bases between the two germline ends. The V gene's germline CDR1 is SGHAT and CDR2 FQNNGV. The length of the CDR3 is 13 residues. The CDR3 protein is CASSRDGSYGYTF. The CDR3 DNA follows: TGTGCCAGCAGCCGGGACGGTTCTTATGGCTACACCTTC.

V usage is TRBV10-3 and J usage is TRBJ1-4; the D is unclear. V was pared by 8 bases and J by 4 bases, with 11 bases between. The length of the CDR3 is 13 residues. Germline CDR1 ENHRY, CDR2 SYGVKD. The CDR3, as DNA: TGTGCCATCCAGCGGGAGGTTAATGAAAAACTGTTTTTT. This gives the protein CAIQREVNEKLFF.